A selection of T cell receptor beta chains follows, all from one sample in a study of T cell responses to AZD1222 COVID-19 vaccine. Data came from immunoSEQ multiplex PCR; TCRdb stores just in-frame clones and leaves some out. The data hold 100,000 or so clones, with roughly 87% observed a single time. The material sequenced was peripheral blood, taken on day 0 of AZD1222 vaccination. Source of these receptors: an adult in good health. Each CDR3 is given with its conserved first and last residue. Clone size, where shown, is once, few, many, or a class for clones that have expanded.

abundance,v_gene,CDR3aa
NA,TRBV18,CASSLPGRWGYTF
NA,TRBV2,CASTIYSGPSSNSPLHF
NA,TRBV19,CASSRYRDGLNQPQHF
NA,TRBV25-1,CASSEYLGFNYGYTF
NA,TRBV29-1,CGLSDETHGYTF
NA,TRBV10-1,CASGALAGGTGELFF
NA,TRBV28,CASSPQLSNQPQHF
once,TRBV7-9,CASSLGGANANTGELFF
few,TRBV30,CAWSPTGRRNTIYF
NA,TRBV7-2,CASSNVLGNSNQPQHF
once,TRBV12-5,CASGYGPDSNEKLFF
NA,TRBV18,CASSPPPTEYTEAFF
NA,TRBV11-3,CASSPSHNQETQYF
NA,TRBV12-3/TRBV12-4,CASSPWGFHGYTF
NA,TRBV9,CASSVGLDRSSYEQYF
NA,TRBV4-2,CASSPMTGRNSNQPQHF
NA,TRBV10-1,CASSDLGTSGYNEQFF
NA,TRBV29-1,CSVEPTGADTIYF
NA,TRBV30,CAWSELTGLNTEAFF
NA,TRBV5-8,CASSLMGNPYGYTF
NA,TRBV3-1/TRBV3-2,CASSQDLETGTGETQYF
NA,TRBV7-2,CASSLVEGWFYEQYF
NA,TRBV7-8,CASSFTYTTGTGDEQYF
NA,TRBV3-1/TRBV3-2,CASSQVGEQYF
NA,TRBV5-1,CASRGQGYNEQFF
NA,TRBV6-1,CASSEVPPGQGTGGYTF
NA,TRBV30,CAWSLARLYRSSYNSPLHF
NA,TRBV28,CASSLGGATTEAFF
NA,TRBV10-3,CAISAQLAGGGMYEQYF
NA,TRBV6-1,CASSEDGNTEAFF
NA,TRBV7-9,CASSLGTDTDFSGNTIYF
NA,TRBV18,CASSIRDRGTYGYTF
NA,TRBV6-5,CASSYSRGMGEQYF
NA,TRBV28,CASSRTSRGYGYTF
NA,TRBV6-5,CASSPTGARGNTIYF
NA,TRBV28,CASSFSSYNEQFF
NA,TRBV5-4,CASSSGEESTDTQYF
NA,TRBV7-8,CASSLDVTVTWQYF
NA,TRBV7-6,CASSLPPTRGVGEQFF
NA,TRBV5-6,CASSLLMTTTIYF
NA,TRBV9,CASSVEGASTQYF
NA,TRBV12-3/TRBV12-4,CASRVGSGNTIYF
NA,TRBV2,CASSDSTPSLATNEKLFF